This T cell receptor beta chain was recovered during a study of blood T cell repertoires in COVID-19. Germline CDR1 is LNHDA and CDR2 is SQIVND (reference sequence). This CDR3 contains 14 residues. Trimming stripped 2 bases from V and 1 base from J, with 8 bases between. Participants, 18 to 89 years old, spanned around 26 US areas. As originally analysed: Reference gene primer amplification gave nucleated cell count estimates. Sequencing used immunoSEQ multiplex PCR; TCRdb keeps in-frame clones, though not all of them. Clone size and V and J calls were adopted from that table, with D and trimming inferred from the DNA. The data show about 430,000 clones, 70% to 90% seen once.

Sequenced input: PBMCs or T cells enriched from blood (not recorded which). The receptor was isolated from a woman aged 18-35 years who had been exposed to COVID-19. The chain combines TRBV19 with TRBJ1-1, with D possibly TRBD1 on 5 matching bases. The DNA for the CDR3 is TGTGCCAGTAGTATATCGGGGGGGAACACTGAAGCTTTCTTT. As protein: CASSISGGNTEAFF.